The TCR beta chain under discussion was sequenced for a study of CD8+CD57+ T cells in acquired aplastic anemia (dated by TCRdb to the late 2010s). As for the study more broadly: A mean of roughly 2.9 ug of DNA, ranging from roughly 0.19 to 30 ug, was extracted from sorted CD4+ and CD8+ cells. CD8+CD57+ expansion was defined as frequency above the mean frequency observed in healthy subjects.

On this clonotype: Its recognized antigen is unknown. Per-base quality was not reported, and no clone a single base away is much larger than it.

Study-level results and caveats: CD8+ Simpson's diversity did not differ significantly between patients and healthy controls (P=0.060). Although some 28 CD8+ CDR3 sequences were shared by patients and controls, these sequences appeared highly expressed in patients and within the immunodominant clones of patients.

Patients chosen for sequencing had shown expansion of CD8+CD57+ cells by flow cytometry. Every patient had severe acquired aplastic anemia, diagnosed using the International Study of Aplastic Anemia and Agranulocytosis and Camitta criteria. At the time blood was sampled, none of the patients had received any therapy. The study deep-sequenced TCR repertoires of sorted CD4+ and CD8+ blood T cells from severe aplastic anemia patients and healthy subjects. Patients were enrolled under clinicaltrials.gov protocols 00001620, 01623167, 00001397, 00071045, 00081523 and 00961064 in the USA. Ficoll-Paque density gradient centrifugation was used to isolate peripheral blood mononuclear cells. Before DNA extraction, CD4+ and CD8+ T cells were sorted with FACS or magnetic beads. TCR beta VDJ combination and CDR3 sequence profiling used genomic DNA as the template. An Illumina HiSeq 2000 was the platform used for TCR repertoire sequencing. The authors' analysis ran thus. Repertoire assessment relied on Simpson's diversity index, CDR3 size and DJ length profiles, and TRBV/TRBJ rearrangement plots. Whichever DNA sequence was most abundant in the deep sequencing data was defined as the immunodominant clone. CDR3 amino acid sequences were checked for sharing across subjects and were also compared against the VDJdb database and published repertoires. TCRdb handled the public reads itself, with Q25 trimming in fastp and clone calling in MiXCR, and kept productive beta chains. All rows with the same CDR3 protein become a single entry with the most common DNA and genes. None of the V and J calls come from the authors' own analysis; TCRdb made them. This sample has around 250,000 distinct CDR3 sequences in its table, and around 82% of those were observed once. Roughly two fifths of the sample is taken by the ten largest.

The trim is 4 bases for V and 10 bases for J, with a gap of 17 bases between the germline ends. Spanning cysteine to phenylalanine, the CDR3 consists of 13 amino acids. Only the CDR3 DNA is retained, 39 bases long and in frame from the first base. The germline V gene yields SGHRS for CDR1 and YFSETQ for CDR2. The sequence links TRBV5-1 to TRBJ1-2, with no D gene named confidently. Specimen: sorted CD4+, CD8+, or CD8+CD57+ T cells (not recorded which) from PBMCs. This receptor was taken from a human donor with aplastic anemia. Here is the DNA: TGCGCCAGCAGCCCCCTTGTTGCAGGCGACTACACCTTC. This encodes CASSPLVAGDYTF.